This T cell receptor (beta chain) was identified in a study of OX40 agonist ivuxolimab in advanced cancers. This clone was counted a single time. Repertoires were generated with immunoSEQ multiplex PCR, while TCRdb's copy carries only in-frame clones and drops some. Altogether more than 75,000 clones are present, 80% to 90% being singletons, with the ten largest covering approximately 5%. Sequences were derived from CD4+ or CD8+ T cells sorted from blood, sampled in a trial of the OX40 agonist ivuxolimab. The sequence was collected from an adult with an advanced solid tumor such as melanoma, head and neck, liver or kidney cancer.

The CDR3 DNA reads as TGTGCCAGCTCACCCGTGGCAGGGTGGAACACTGAAGCTTTCTTT. Translated, it gives CASSPVAGWNTEAFF. V usage is TRBV18 and J usage is TRBJ1-1; TRBD1 might be the D (5 bases). CDR1 is KGHSH and CDR2 is LQKENI in the germline V gene. Trimming cost V 3 bases and J 1 base, with 12 bases left between them. This CDR3 has 15 residues. The full variable domain, its missing parts supplied by reference TRBV18 and TRBJ1-1, is NAGVMQNPRHLVRRRGQEARLRCSPMKGHSHVYWYRQLPEEGLKFMVYLQKENIIDESGMPKERFSAEFPKEGPSILRIQQVVRGDSAAYFCASSPVAGWNTEAFFGQGTRLTVV.